This T cell receptor beta chain was found in a study of CD8 T cells in ankylosing spondylitis. One entry per CDR3 protein, called by TCRdb with MiXCR from the 5' RACE reads. The table records around 130,000 distinct CDR3 sequences, about a tenth of them present only once. This clonotype was detected ten times or more. Germline V CDR1 and CDR2: LGHNA, YSLEER. With 0 bases clipped from V and 3 bases from J, the junction kept 4 bases outside the gene matches. The CDR3 contains 16 residues. The chain is built from TRBV4-3 and TRBJ2-5; 10 bases align to TRBD2. The sequence came from a male donor with ankylosing spondylitis or in good health (not recorded which). Sequencing used blood, either unsorted or a sorted T cell fraction (not recorded which). The CDR3 coding sequence is TGCGCCAGCAGCCAAGACTGGCTAGCGGGAGAAGAGACCCAGTACTTC. Its translation: CASSQDWLAGEETQYF.